This TCR beta chain originates from a study of blood T cell repertoires in COVID-19. Trimming took 3 bases from V and 0 from J, leaving 20 bases between them. The CDR3 is 17 residues long. In germline, CDR1 is GTSNPN, CDR2 SVGIG (reference sequence). Clones were sequenced by immunoSEQ multiplex PCR, and TCRdb holds only the in-frame ones, with some missing. This table has more than 250,000 clones, 75% to 90% appearing once. The material sequenced was peripheral blood. The receptor was derived from a woman between 25 and 40 years old who had recovered from COVID-19. This chain links TRBV30 with TRBJ1-2; the D gene is possibly TRBD1 (5 bases). DNA for the CDR3: TGTGCCTGGAGAGACAAGGCCGGGGGATTTTCTAACTATGGCTACACCTTC. This gives the protein CAWRDKAGGFSNYGYTF.